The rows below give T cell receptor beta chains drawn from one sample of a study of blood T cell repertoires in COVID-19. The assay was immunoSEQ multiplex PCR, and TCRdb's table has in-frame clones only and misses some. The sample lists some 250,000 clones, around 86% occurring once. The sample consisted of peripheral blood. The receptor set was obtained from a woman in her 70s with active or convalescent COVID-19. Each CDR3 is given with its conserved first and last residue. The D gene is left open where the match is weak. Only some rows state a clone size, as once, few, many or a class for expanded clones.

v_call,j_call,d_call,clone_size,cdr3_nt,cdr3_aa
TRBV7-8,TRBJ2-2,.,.,TGTGCCAGCAGCTTAGACGGGGAAACCGGGGAGCTGTTTTTT,CASSLDGETGELFF
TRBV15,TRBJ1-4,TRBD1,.,TGTGCCACGTCGACAGGGACCGGCCCATTGGAGAAACTGTTTTTT,CATSTGTGPLEKLFF
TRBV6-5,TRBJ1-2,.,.,TGTGCCAGCAGTCCACAGAGCCGATATGGCTACACCTTC,CASSPQSRYGYTF
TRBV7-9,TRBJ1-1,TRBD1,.,TGTGCCAGCAGCTTAGCGCTTTTGGACAGGGCAGCTTTCTTT,CASSLALLDRAAFF
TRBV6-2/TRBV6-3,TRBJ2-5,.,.,TGTGCCAGCAGTGAGAGGAAAGAGACCCAGTACTTC,CASSERKETQYF
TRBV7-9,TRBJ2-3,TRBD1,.,TGTGCCAGCAGCTCGCGACAGGGAGGCACAGATACGCAGTATTTT,CASSSRQGGTDTQYF
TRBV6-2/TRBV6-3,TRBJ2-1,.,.,TGTGCCAGCAGTTACACCGGGTTTGAGCAGTTCTTC,CASSYTGFEQFF
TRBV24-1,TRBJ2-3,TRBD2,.,TGTGCCACCAGTCGGACTAGCGGGGGGGCAGGGGTGGATACGCAGTATTTT,CATSRTSGGAGVDTQYF
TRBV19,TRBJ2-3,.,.,TGTGCCAGTAGTATAGATCGGAGGCCCACAGATACGCAGTATTTT,CASSIDRRPTDTQYF
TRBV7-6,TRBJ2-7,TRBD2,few,TGTGCCAGCAGCCCCAGCGGGGGGAGGTACGAGCAGTACTTC,CASSPSGGRYEQYF